The following is a TCR beta chain sequence with its context. Construction of the TCRbeta library involved unique molecular identifiers. In TCRdb, the PCR reads were re-called with MiXCR into one record per CDR3 protein. This sample carries 200,000 to 250,000 distinct CDR3 sequences, around 9.5% of them seen once, and the ten largest clones take roughly 6.2%. These data belong to a study of T-cell reconstitution after alpha-beta-depleted transplantation in children. V lost 7 bases and J lost 10, with 16 bases in between. This CDR3 is 12 amino acids long. The sample consisted of PBMCs from the stem cell graft donor, taken from the stem cell graft. The chain uses TRBV12-3 or TRBV12-4 and TRBJ1-2; D remains unclear. This receptor was identified in a human donor who donated a stem cell graft to a child with acute lymphoblastic leukemia. The CDR3 sequence is CASNPGLPLYTF. The CDR3 nucleotides are TGTGCCAGCAATCCCGGGCTCCCCCTCTACACCTTC.